The rows below give T cell receptor beta chains drawn from one sample of a study of read filtering for tumor transcriptome and immune sequencing. From the reads, TCRdb called clonotypes with MiXCR, one entry per CDR3 protein. The repertoire holds around 140,000 distinct CDR3 sequences, with about 13% as singletons. Specimen: a population of CD138-negative cells sorted from bone marrow. These receptors all come from a donor at least 40 years old with multiple myeloma. Both conserved end residues are part of each CDR3. A D gene is named only where the DNA matches it firmly. Where a row states a size, it is once, few, many or the class of an expanded clone; other rows omit it.

size	D	V	J	DNA	CDR3
many	NA	TRBV5-1	TRBJ1-2	TGCGCCAGCAGCTTTGGGACGACCCCAGACTATGGCTACACCTTC	CASSFGTTPDYGYTF
many	NA	TRBV9	TRBJ2-1	TGTGCCAGCAGCGTAGTTGGGAGCTCCTACAATGAGCAGTTCTTC	CASSVVGSSYNEQFF
many	TRBD1	TRBV9	TRBJ1-6	TGTGCCAGCAGCGACGGTGGACAGGGGGGCCATTCACCCCTCCACTTT	CASSDGGQGGHSPLHF
many	TRBD2	TRBV6-2/TRBV6-3	TRBJ2-2	TGTGCCAGCAGCTCGACTAGCGGGAGAACCGGGGAGCTGTTTTTT	CASSSTSGRTGELFF
many	NA	TRBV6-5	TRBJ2-1	TGTGCCAGCAGTTACTCAGCCGTAGGACGCAATGAGCAGTTCTTC	CASSYSAVGRNEQFF
many	NA	TRBV12-3/TRBV12-4	TRBJ2-2	TGTGCCAGCAGTTTCCGGGCGGGGGCCTCGGGGTACACCGGGGAGCTGTTTTTT	CASSFRAGASGYTGELFF
many	TRBD1	TRBV11-2	TRBJ1-1	TGTGCCAGCAGCCCAGCGTCCGGACAGGGGAACACTGAAGCTTTCTTT	CASSPASGQGNTEAFF
once	NA	TRBV19	TRBJ2-1	TGTGCCAGTAGTATAGCTAGCGAGGCTCGCTACAAAGAGCAGTTCTTC	CASSIASEARYKEQFF
NA	TRBD1	TRBV5-1	TRBJ2-7	TGCGCCAGCAGCCGGGGACAGGCTCCTGGCGAGCAGTACTTC	CASSRGQAPGEQYF
NA	TRBD1	TRBV15	TRBJ2-6	TGTGCCACCAGCAGCCGAATCTCCGGGACAGGGGGATCTGGGGCCAACGTCCTGACTTTC	CATSSRISGTGGSGANVLTF
NA	NA	TRBV30	TRBJ2-7	TGTGCCTGGAGTGTAAGGTACGAGCAGTACTTC	CAWSVRYEQYF
NA	NA	TRBV20-1	TRBJ2-5	TGCAGTGCTAGAGAGACAGCCCCAATAGAGACCCAGTACTTC	CSARETAPIETQYF
many	TRBD2	TRBV6-2/TRBV6-3	TRBJ2-4	TGTGCCAGCAGTCCCCGACTAGGGGAGGGAGCCAAAAACATTCAGTACTTC	CASSPRLGEGAKNIQYF
many	NA	TRBV5-1	TRBJ2-3	TGCGCCAGCAGCACTATGACTAGCACAGATACGCAGTATTTT	CASSTMTSTDTQYF
many	TRBD1	TRBV11-2	TRBJ2-1	TGTGCCAGCAGCCGGGGACAGGGACGAATCTACAATGAGCAGTTCTTC	CASSRGQGRIYNEQFF
many	NA	TRBV7-2	TRBJ2-1	TGTGCCAGCAGCTCGGTATACAATGAGCAGTTCTTC	CASSSVYNEQFF
many	NA	TRBV20-1	TRBJ2-1	TGCAGTGCTGCCGAAAGGGACACTTACAATGAGCAGTTCTTC	CSAAERDTYNEQFF
many	NA	TRBV7-2	TRBJ2-7	TGTGCCAGCAGCTTAGGCAGGGCCTACTACGAGCAGTACTTC	CASSLGRAYYEQYF
NA	NA	TRBV3-1	TRBJ2-7	TGTGCCAGCAGACCCGGGTCAGGCTCCTACGAGCAGTACTTC	CASRPGSGSYEQYF
many	NA	TRBV6-6	TRBJ2-5	TGTGCCAGCAGTGCCGAAAGGGCCGTAGTGACCCAGTACTTC	CASSAERAVVTQYF
many	TRBD1	TRBV5-1	TRBJ2-7	TGCGCCAGCAGCACCCCCCGGGACAGCTCCTACGAGCAGTACTTC	CASSTPRDSSYEQYF
many	TRBD2	TRBV10-3	TRBJ2-7	TGTGCCATCCGAGAGCGGGGGAACTACGAGCTGTACTTC	CAIRERGNYELYF
many	NA	TRBV20-1	TRBJ2-7	TGCAGTGCTAGAGATAGCGCCAGATCCTACGAGCAGTACTTC	CSARDSARSYEQYF
many	NA	TRBV6-2/TRBV6-3	TRBJ2-5	TGTGCCAGCAGTGATGGACGGATTGGAAAGACCCAGTACTTC	CASSDGRIGKTQYF
many	NA	TRBV29-1	TRBJ2-1	TGCAGCGTTTCCGGGGGCCTTAATGAGCAGTTCTTC	CSVSGGLNEQFF
many	NA	TRBV7-6	TRBJ2-2	TGTGCCAGCAGCACTCCGGGACTTTCGAACACCGGGGAGCTGTTTTTT	CASSTPGLSNTGELFF
many	NA	TRBV9	TRBJ1-1	TGTGCCAGCAGCGTAGGCGGGCCCCTGAACACTGAAGCTTTCTTT	CASSVGGPLNTEAFF
NA	NA	TRBV19	TRBJ2-7	TGTGCCAGTAGTTTAACTACCGGCTACGAGCAGTACTTC	CASSLTTGYEQYF
many	NA	TRBV2	TRBJ2-1	TGTGCCAGGATCCCTAGAGCGGGCCATTCTCAGAGCTCCTACAATGAGCAGTTCTTC	CARIPRAGHSQSSYNEQFF
many	NA	TRBV12-3/TRBV12-4	TRBJ2-2	TGTGCCAGCAGTTTTGGAGGCACCGGGGAGCTGTTTTTT	CASSFGGTGELFF
NA	TRBD1	TRBV28	TRBJ1-5	TGTGCCAGCAGTCCAATGGACAGGTTGAGCACAGACACGCAGCATTTT	CASSPMDRLSTDTQHF